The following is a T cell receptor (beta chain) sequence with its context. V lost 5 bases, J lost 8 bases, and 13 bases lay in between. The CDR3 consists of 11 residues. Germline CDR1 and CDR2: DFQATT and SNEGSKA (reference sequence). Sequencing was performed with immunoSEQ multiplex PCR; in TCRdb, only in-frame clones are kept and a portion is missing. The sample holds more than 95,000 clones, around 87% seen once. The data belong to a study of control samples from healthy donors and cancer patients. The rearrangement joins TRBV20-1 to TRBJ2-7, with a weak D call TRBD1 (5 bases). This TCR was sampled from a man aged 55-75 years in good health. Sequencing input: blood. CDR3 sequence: CSARLEDKQYF. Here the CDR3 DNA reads TGCAGTGCTCGCCTAGAGGACAAGCAGTACTTC.